A selection of T cell receptor beta chains follows, all from one sample in a study of cytomegalovirus exposure and HLA in healthy donors. Sequencing was performed with immunoSEQ multiplex PCR; in TCRdb, only in-frame clones are kept and a portion is missing. This sample yields approximately 190,000 clones, of which about four fifths are seen a single time; roughly 1.7% belongs to the top ten. Sequencing was performed on PBMCs. The receptors were gathered from a man aged 35 to 55 in good health and CMV-seropositive. Each CDR3 is given with its conserved first and last residue. The D gene is left open where the match is weak. Size is stated for part of the rows, as once, few or many counts, or as a class when the clone is expanded.

clone size,D gene,J gene,V gene,CDR3 protein,CDR3 DNA
NA,TRBD1,TRBJ2-7,TRBV5-4,CASSTRGQGRYEQYF,TGTGCCAGCAGCACCCGCGGACAGGGCCGCTACGAGCAGTACTTC
NA,TRBD1,TRBJ1-5,TRBV6-6,CASQTGNQPQHF,TGTGCCAGTCAGACAGGGAATCAGCCCCAGCATTTT
NA,NA,TRBJ2-5,TRBV15,CATSPLGGRETQYF,TGTGCCACCAGCCCTCTGGGGGGGCGAGAGACCCAGTACTTC
NA,NA,TRBJ2-7,TRBV5-1,CASSRGGTGSYEQYF,TGCGCCAGCAGCCGGGGGGGGACAGGGTCCTACGAGCAGTACTTC
NA,NA,TRBJ1-1,TRBV29-1,CSVLAPGQLNTEAFF,TGCAGCGTCCTTGCTCCCGGACAGCTTAACACTGAAGCTTTCTTT
once,TRBD1,TRBJ2-7,TRBV28,CASSPGQGYEQYF,TGTGCCAGCAGTCCGGGACAGGGCTACGAGCAGTACTTC
NA,TRBD1,TRBJ2-7,TRBV5-1,CASSLAAGQAPYEQYF,TGCGCCAGCAGCTTGGCCGCGGGACAGGCACCGTACGAGCAGTACTTC
NA,NA,TRBJ2-7,TRBV7-9,CSSSLQQTEQYF,TGTTCCAGCAGCTTACAACAGACCGAGCAGTACTTC
NA,NA,TRBJ2-5,TRBV27,CASSPSSGEVQETQYF,TGTGCCAGCAGTCCCTCTTCGGGGGAGGTACAAGAGACCCAGTACTTC
once,TRBD2,TRBJ2-7,TRBV5-1,CASSLGSSGRYEQYF,TGCGCCAGCAGCTTGGGCTCTAGCGGGCGGTACGAGCAGTACTTC
NA,NA,TRBJ2-6,TRBV14,CASSLTGANGLTF,TGTGCCAGCAGCCTAACTGGGGCCAACGGCCTGACTTTC
NA,NA,TRBJ1-1,TRBV28,CASRTRGVRAFF,TGTGCCAGCAGAACCAGGGGAGTGAGGGCTTTCTTT
NA,TRBD1,TRBJ2-7,TRBV6-5,CASSLDRDEQYF,TGTGCCAGCAGCCTCGACAGGGACGAGCAGTACTTC
NA,TRBD2,TRBJ2-2,TRBV5-4,CASSSGRAGNTGELFF,TGTGCCAGCAGCTCCGGGAGGGCCGGGAACACCGGGGAGCTGTTTTTT
NA,TRBD1,TRBJ2-7,TRBV5-4,CASSLEQGLSHEQYF,TGTGCCAGCAGCTTGGAACAGGGGTTGAGCCACGAGCAGTACTTC
NA,NA,TRBJ2-7,TRBV28,CASSFGTSREQYF,TGTGCCAGCAGCTTCGGGACTTCTCGAGAGCAGTACTTC
NA,NA,TRBJ2-1,TRBV5-1,CASSLGKRPYNEQFF,TGCGCCAGCAGCTTGGGGAAGAGGCCCTACAATGAGCAGTTCTTC
NA,TRBD1,TRBJ1-5,TRBV30,CAWSVLTGDQPQHF,TGTGCCTGGAGTGTACTGACAGGGGATCAGCCCCAGCATTTT
NA,NA,TRBJ1-1,TRBV5-4,CASSLQVTNTEAFF,TGTGCCAGCAGCTTACAGGTAACGAACACTGAAGCTTTCTTT
NA,NA,TRBJ2-7,TRBV13,CASSFRYEQYF,TGTGCCAGCAGCTTTCGGTACGAGCAGTACTTC
NA,NA,TRBJ2-2,TRBV10-2,CAASNYGELFF,TGCGCCGCTAGTAATTACGGGGAGCTGTTTTTT
NA,NA,TRBJ1-1,TRBV18,CASSPREADRNTEAFF,TGTGCCAGCTCACCAAGGGAAGCGGATCGGAACACTGAAGCTTTCTTT
NA,TRBD1,TRBJ2-5,TRBV6-5,CASSRDRQETQYF,TGTGCCAGCAGTCGGGACAGACAAGAGACCCAGTACTTC